Below, 27 T cell receptor beta chains from the same sample are listed, as sequenced in a study of OX40 agonist ivuxolimab in advanced cancers. The repertoire was sequenced with immunoSEQ multiplex PCR; TCRdb's copy has only in-frame clones and lacks some. The sample has roughly 32,000 clones; about four fifths are singletons. The source material was CD4+ or CD8+ T cells sorted from blood, sampled in a trial of the OX40 agonist ivuxolimab. These receptor sequences come from an adult with an advanced solid tumor such as melanoma, head and neck, liver or kidney cancer.

About this clone: The junction differs from germline at one of its ends, possibly a read error. CDR3: CSVQRNEELFF. CDR3 DNA: TGCAGCGTTCAACGTAATGAAGAACTGTTTTTT. The gene calls are TRBV29-1 and TRBJ1-4; D unresolved. Germline V gene data show CDR1 as SQVTM and CDR2 as ANQGSEA. There are 11 residues in the CDR3.

The chain combines TRBV27 with TRBJ1-5; no clear D gene. V was trimmed by 3 bases and J by 4 bases, leaving 7 bases between them. Germline CDR1 is MNHEY and CDR2 is SMNVEV (reference sequence). The CDR3 contains 13 residues. The CDR3 bases are TGTGCCAGCAGTTTTCAACCGAATCAGCCCCAGCATTTT. Amino acids: CASSFQPNQPQHF.

This clone appeared once. The chain uses TRBV7-2 and TRBJ2-3; 8 bases align to TRBD2. The CDR3 has 18 amino acids. CDR1 and CDR2 from the germline V gene are SGHTA and FQGNSA. V gave up 1 base and J gave up 3 bases; unmatched junction bases: 12. The chain's CDR3 is CASSLGGGTPVWTDTQYF. The CDR3, as DNA: TGTGCCAGCAGCTTAGGCGGGGGGACTCCCGTTTGGACAGATACGCAGTATTTT.

This clone was observed once. This chain links TRBV18 with TRBJ2-5, with 9 positions matching TRBD2. Unmatched junction bases numbered 5, after V lost 1 base and J lost 5 bases. This CDR3 is built from 15 residues. Germline assignment: CDR1 KGHSH and CDR2 LQKENI. CDR3 nucleotide sequence: TGTGCCAGCTCACCACTAGCGGGGGCCGGGGAGACCCAGTACTTC. Protein sequence: CASSPLAGAGETQYF.

The chain joins TRBV5-6 to TRBJ1-2; D is uncertain. Trimming stripped 4 bases from V and 4 bases from J, with 11 bases between. Germline CDR1 and CDR2: SGHDT and YYEEEE. The CDR3 covers 13 residues. CDR3 bases: TGTGCCAGCAGCAATCGACCGACCTATGGCTACACCTTC. Translating it yields CASSNRPTYGYTF.

This sequence joins TRBV6-5 and TRBJ2-7; TRBD2 is a possible D gene (6 bases). The CDR3 is made up of 15 amino acids. V shed 0 bases and J shed 4 bases, with 13 bases lying between them. The germline V gene encodes CDR1 MNHEY and CDR2 SVGAGI. This chain's CDR3 is CASSYSTGARYEQYF. The CDR3 nucleotides read TGTGCCAGCAGTTACTCGACGGGAGCCCGTTACGAGCAGTACTTC.

The chain recombines TRBV11-3 with TRBJ1-1; D gene ambiguous. The CDR3 sequence is 14 residues long. Per germline, CDR1 SGHNT and CDR2 YENEEA. The V end lost 3 bases, the J end lost 1 base, and 9 bases lay between the germline ends. The CDR3 nucleotides are TGTGCCAGCAGCTTGGACGGACCGAACACTGAAGCTTTCTTT. Translating gives CASSLDGPNTEAFF.

This chain uses TRBV11-3 with TRBJ1-1; tentative D call: TRBD1 (6 bases). In germline, CDR1 is SGHNT, CDR2 YENEEA. The CDR3 covers 13 residues. The germline V and J ends were trimmed by 3 bases and 4 bases, with 9 bases remaining between them. The CDR3 bases are TGTGCCAGCAGCTTTGAAGGGGGCACTGAAGCTTTCTTT. Protein product: CASSFEGGTEAFF.

The CDR3 DNA is TGTGCCAGCAGCTTGGAGATTGAAAAACTGTTTTTT. Amino acids: CASSLEIEKLFF. This rearrangement joins TRBV5-8 to TRBJ1-4; unclear D gene. Deletions cut 0 bases from V and 7 bases from J, with 4 bases between. The CDR3 extends over 12 amino acids. Germline CDR1 and CDR2: SGHTS and YDEGEE.

The chain employs TRBV5-4 and TRBJ1-6; the D is unclear. Germline V lookup: CDR1 SGHNT, CDR2 YYREEE (reference sequence). The CDR3 extends over 13 amino acids. V was clipped by 0 bases and J by 10 bases, with 8 bases between them. This chain's CDR3 is CASSLEGGSPLHF. The CDR3 region has the DNA TGTGCCAGCAGCTTGGAGGGAGGGTCACCCCTCCACTTT. Supplemented by reference TRBV5-4 and TRBJ1-6, the full variable domain reads ETGVTQSPTHLIKTRGQQVTLRCSSQSGHNTVSWYQQALGQGPQFIFQYYREEENGRGNFPPRFSGLQFPNYSSELNVNALELDDSALYLCASSLEGGSPLHFGNGTRLTVT.

This clone rates as medium-sized. This chain uses TRBV2 with TRBJ1-6; D might be TRBD1 (5 bases). The CDR3 extends over 15 amino acids. V lost 5 bases, J lost 5 bases, and 13 bases lay in between. Germline CDR1 is SNHLY and CDR2 is FYNNEI. CDR3 nucleotides: TGTGCCAGCAGTCTCACAAGAGGGGATAATTCACCCCTCCACTTT. This sequence encodes CASSLTRGDNSPLHF.

This clone appeared once. The chain has TRBV6-5 and TRBJ2-7; D might be TRBD2 (5 bases). This CDR3 region has 13 residues. V shed 0 bases and J shed 7 bases, with 10 bases lying between them. Germline CDR1 reads MNHEY; CDR2 reads SVGAGI. CDR3 coding DNA: TGTGCCAGCAGTTACTCGGACTTGTCGGAGCAGTACTTC. Protein sequence: CASSYSDLSEQYF.

The CDR3: CASGKTGETQYF. The DNA for the CDR3 is TGTGCTAGTGGTAAAACGGGAGAGACCCAGTACTTC. The chain joins TRBV12-5 to TRBJ2-5; D remains unclear. The germline gives CDR1 LGHNT, CDR2 FRNRAP. Between the trimmed V and J ends, which lost 5 bases and 4 bases, there was a span of 8 bases. CDR3 length: 12 amino acids.

The rearrangement joins TRBV5-1 to TRBJ1-2; TRBD1 is a possible D gene (5 bases). Germline CDR1 and CDR2: SGHRS and YFSETQ. With 7 bases removed from V and 2 bases from J, the gap between germline ends came to 15 bases. CDR3 length: 14 amino acids. The CDR3 DNA reads TGCGCCAGCTCCCCCGGGGGGGGGAACTATGGCTACACCTTC. Translation: CASSPGGGNYGYTF.

This clone came up once. The DNA of the CDR3 is TGTGCCAGCAGCCCCAACCCGGAAAAAGGGACCCAGTACTTC. This codes for CASSPNPEKGTQYF. This chain connects TRBV9 to TRBJ2-5; D not resolved. The CDR3 is 14 amino acids. Per germline, CDR1 SGDLS and CDR2 YYNGEE. Trimming removed 4 bases from V and 7 bases from J, with 17 bases in between.

The V call is TRBV6-5, the J call TRBJ1-5, with no clear D. Looked up from germline, CDR1 is MNHEY and CDR2 is SVGAGI. Trimming stripped 4 bases from V and 1 base from J, with 5 bases between. The CDR3 is 13 residues long. As DNA, the CDR3 is TGTGCCAGCAGTTTAAGCAGCAATCAGCCCCAGCATTTT. Protein product: CASSLSSNQPQHF.

As DNA, the CDR3 is TGTGCCAGCAGCTTAAGCGGGGGAAGCACCGGGGAGCTGTTTTTT. Its protein product is CASSLSGGSTGELFF. The V and J genes are TRBV7-2 and TRBJ2-2, with 8 bases that match TRBD2. CDR1 and CDR2 (germline): SGHTA, FQGNSA. The CDR3 runs 15 residues. The V segment lost 2 bases and the J segment 4 bases; nucleotides outside the gene matches: 3.

This clone was picked up a small number of times. This chain links TRBV11-2 with TRBJ2-2; TRBD2 aligns across 10 bases. This CDR3 is built from 15 residues. From germline, CDR1 is SGHAT and CDR2 FQNNGV. Trimming at V came to 5 bases and at J to 5 bases, leaving 5 bases not matched to a gene. CDR3 sequence: CASSPSGRGTGELFF. The CDR3 DNA follows: TGTGCCAGCAGCCCTAGCGGGAGAGGGACCGGGGAGCTGTTTTTT.

This clone was seen just once. CDR3 coding DNA: TGTGCCAGCAGCCGTCGGACTAGCGGGAGAGAACATGAGCAGTTCTTC. Protein: CASSRRTSGREHEQFF. The V call is TRBV7-2, the J call TRBJ2-1, with 13 bases lining up with TRBD2. The junction had 9 bases not matched to a gene; V was cut back by 5 bases and J by 8 bases. Germline-derived CDR1 and CDR2 are SGHTA and FQGNSA. The CDR3 has 16 amino acids.

This clone has a single count. This sequence joins TRBV5-5 and TRBJ1-5; 9 bases match TRBD1. Germline V gives CDR1 SGHKS, CDR2 YYEKEE (reference sequence). The V gene end was trimmed by 4 bases and the J gene end by 2 bases; junction bases not matched to a gene: 10. This CDR3 is built from 17 residues. CDR3: CASSRVPGQGRNQPQHF. The DNA of the CDR3 is TGTGCCAGCAGCCGTGTCCCGGGACAGGGTCGCAATCAGCCCCAGCATTTT. Based on the CDR3 plus reference TRBV5-5 and TRBJ1-5, the full variable domain is DAGVTQSPTHLIKTRGQQVTLRCSPISGHKSVSWYQQVLGQGPQFIFQYYEKEERGRGNFPDRFSARQFPNYSSELNVNALLLGDSALYLCASSRVPGQGRNQPQHFGDGTRLSIL.

The chain carries TRBV6-1 and TRBJ1-5; 8 bases match TRBD1. Germline V lookup: CDR1 MNHNS, CDR2 SASEGT. This CDR3 spans 15 amino acids. V shed 6 bases and J 5 bases; nucleotides not matched to a gene: 9. CDR3 bases: TGTGCCAGCAGCCGAACGTCGACAGGGGATCAGCCCCAGCATTTT. The encoded protein is CASSRTSTGDQPQHF.

The CDR3 loop is CASSRLAGSNEQFF. The CDR3 DNA sequence: TGTGCCAGTAGTAGGCTAGCGGGGTCGAATGAGCAGTTCTTC. This chain connects TRBV19 to TRBJ2-1; 9 nucleotides match TRBD2. After removal of 4 bases from V and 7 bases from J, the junction contained 5 bases not matched to a gene. The CDR3 consists of 14 residues. Germline V lookup: CDR1 LNHDA, CDR2 SQIVND (reference sequence).

A few counts support this clone. The same CDR3 also results from other DNA sequences found in this sample. The chain couples TRBV5-6 to TRBJ2-7; 8 bases align to TRBD2. The CDR3 sequence is 13 residues long. CDR1 is SGHDT, CDR2 YYEEEE, per germline. J lost 1 base, V lost 4 bases, and 1 base had no gene match. The CDR3 spells CASSPGGSYEQYF. CDR3 bases: TGTGCCAGCAGCCCGGGGGGGTCCTACGAGCAGTACTTC.

This chain uses TRBV10-3 with TRBJ2-3, with TRBD2 matching 12 bases. The CDR3 loop spans 16 amino acids. CDR1 is ENHRY and CDR2 is SYGVKD in the germline V gene. Trimming at V came to 4 bases and at J to 4 bases, leaving 6 bases not matched to a gene. The CDR3: CAISGSSGGASDTQYF. In DNA, the CDR3 is TGTGCCATCAGTGGCTCTAGCGGGGGGGCATCAGATACGCAGTATTTT.

This chain uses TRBV5-1 with TRBJ1-4; 8 nucleotides agree with TRBD1. J lost 6 bases, V lost 0 bases, and 1 base had no gene match. CDR1 and CDR2 from the germline V gene are SGHRS and YFSETQ. This CDR3 is built from 14 residues. The CDR3 region has the DNA TGCGCCAGCAGCTTGGCAGGGGGCGATGAAAAACTGTTTTTT. Translated, it gives CASSLAGGDEKLFF.

V usage is TRBV4-3 and J usage is TRBJ2-2, with D tentatively TRBD1 (6 bases). Deletions cut 4 bases from V and 5 bases from J, with 17 bases between. Looked up from germline, CDR1 is LGHNA and CDR2 is YSLEER. The CDR3 totals 16 residues. This CDR3 reads CASSRENLDRTGELFF. The CDR3 nucleotides read TGCGCCAGCAGCCGCGAGAACCTAGACAGGACCGGGGAGCTGTTTTTT.

The chain uses TRBV6-5 and TRBJ1-1; perhaps TRBD1 as D (5 bases). The length of the CDR3 is 13 residues. Between the trimmed V and J ends, which lost 11 bases and 4 bases, there was a span of 17 bases. From germline, CDR1 is MNHEY and CDR2 SVGAGI. This chain's CDR3 is CAVRGYLSTEAFF. CDR3 nucleotides: TGTGCCGTCCGGGGGTATCTCAGCACTGAAGCTTTCTTT.